This T cell receptor beta chain stems from a study of blood T cell repertoires in COVID-19. Study-wide context: Samples representing acute and convalescent COVID-19 were sourced from the United States, Italy and Spain.

Source study methods: Scientists estimated how many nucleated cells there were by amplifying reference gene primers. The protocol was immunoSEQ multiplex PCR, while the TCRdb copy is restricted to in-frame clones and leaves out a portion. Clone size and V and J calls were adopted from that table, with D and trimming inferred from the DNA. The table lists some 83,000 clones, roughly four fifths of them singletons. Germline V gives CDR1 MNHEY, CDR2 SMNVEV (reference sequence). The V segment lost 0 bases and the J segment 1 base; nucleotides outside the gene matches: 8. The CDR3 is 17 residues long. What was sequenced was peripheral blood. The sequence was collected from a human donor in a cohort sampled during active COVID-19. The V and J genes are TRBV27 and TRBJ1-2; 7 positions match TRBD1. CDR3 protein: CASSLSGGRMINYGYTF. The CDR3 bases are TGTGCCAGCAGTTTATCAGGGGGCCGAATGATTAACTATGGCTACACCTTC.